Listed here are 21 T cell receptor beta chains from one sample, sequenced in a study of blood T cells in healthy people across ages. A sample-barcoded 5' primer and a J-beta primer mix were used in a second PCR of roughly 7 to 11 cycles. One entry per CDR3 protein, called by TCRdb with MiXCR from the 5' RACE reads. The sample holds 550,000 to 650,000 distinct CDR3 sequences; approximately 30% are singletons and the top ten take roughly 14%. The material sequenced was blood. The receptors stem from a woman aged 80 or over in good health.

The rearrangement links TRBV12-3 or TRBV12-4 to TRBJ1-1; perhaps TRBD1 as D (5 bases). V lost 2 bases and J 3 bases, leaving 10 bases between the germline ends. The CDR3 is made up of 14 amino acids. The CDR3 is CASSLKGSHTEAFF. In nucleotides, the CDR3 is TGTGCCAGCAGTTTAAAGGGGTCCCACACTGAAGCTTTCTTT.

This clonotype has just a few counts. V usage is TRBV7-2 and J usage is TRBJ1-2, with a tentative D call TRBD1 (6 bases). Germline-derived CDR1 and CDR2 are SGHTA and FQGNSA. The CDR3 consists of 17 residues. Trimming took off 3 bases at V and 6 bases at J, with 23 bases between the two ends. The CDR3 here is CASSFSSGRDRTDGYTF. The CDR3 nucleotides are TGTGCCAGCAGCTTCAGCTCCGGCAGGGATCGGACAGATGGCTACACCTTC. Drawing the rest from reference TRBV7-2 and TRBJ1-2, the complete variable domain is GAGVSQSPSNKVTEKGKDVELRCDPISGHTALYWYRQSLGQGLEFLIYFQGNSAPDKSGLPSDRFSAERTGGSVSTLTIQRTQQEDSAVYLCASSFSSGRDRTDGYTFGSGTRLTVV.

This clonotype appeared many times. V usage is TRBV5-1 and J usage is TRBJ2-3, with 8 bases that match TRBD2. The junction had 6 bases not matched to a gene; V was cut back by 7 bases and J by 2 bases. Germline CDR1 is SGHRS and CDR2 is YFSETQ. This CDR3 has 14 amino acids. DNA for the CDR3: TGCGCCAGCGGTCGGGAGGGGCTCACAGATACGCAGTATTTT. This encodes CASGREGLTDTQYF.

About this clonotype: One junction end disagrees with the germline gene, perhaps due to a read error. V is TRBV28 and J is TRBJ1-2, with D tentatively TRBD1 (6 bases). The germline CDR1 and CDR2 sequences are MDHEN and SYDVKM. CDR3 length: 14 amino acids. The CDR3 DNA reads TGTGCCGGCAGTTTAGGGACAAGGGACTATGGCTACACCTTC. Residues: CAGSLGTRDYGYTF.

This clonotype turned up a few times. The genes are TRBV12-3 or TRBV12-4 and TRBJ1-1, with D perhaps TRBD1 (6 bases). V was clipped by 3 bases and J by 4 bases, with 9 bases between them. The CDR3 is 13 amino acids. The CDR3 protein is CASSFAGVTEAFF. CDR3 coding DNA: TGTGCCAGCAGTTTTGCAGGGGTCACTGAAGCTTTCTTT.

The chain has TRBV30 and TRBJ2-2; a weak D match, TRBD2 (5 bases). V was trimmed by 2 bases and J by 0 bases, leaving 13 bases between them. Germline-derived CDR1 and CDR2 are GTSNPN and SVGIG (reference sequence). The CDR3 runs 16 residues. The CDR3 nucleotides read TGTGCCTGGAGTTCGCAGAGGAGGCCGAACACCGGGGAGCTGTTTTTT. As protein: CAWSSQRRPNTGELFF.

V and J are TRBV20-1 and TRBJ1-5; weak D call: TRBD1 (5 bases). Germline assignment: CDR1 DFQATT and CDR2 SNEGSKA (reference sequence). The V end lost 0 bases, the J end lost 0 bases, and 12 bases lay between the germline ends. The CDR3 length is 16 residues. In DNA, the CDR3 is TGCAGTGCTAGAGATGGGGCAGCTTATAGCAATCAGCCCCAGCATTTT. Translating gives CSARDGAAYSNQPQHF.

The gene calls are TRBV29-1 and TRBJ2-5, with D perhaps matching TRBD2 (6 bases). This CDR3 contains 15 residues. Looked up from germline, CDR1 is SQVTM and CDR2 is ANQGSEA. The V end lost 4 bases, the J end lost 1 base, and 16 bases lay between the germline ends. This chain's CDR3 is CSVVSPSEAQETQYF. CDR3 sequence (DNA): TGCAGCGTTGTTAGCCCTAGCGAAGCCCAAGAGACCCAGTACTTC.

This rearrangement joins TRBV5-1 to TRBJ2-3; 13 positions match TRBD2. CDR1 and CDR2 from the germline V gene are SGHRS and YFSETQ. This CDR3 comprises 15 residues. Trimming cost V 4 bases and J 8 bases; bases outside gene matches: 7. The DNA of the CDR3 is TGCGCCAGCAGCGTAAGGACTAGCGGGGGAACTACGCAGTATTTT. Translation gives CASSVRTSGGTTQYF.

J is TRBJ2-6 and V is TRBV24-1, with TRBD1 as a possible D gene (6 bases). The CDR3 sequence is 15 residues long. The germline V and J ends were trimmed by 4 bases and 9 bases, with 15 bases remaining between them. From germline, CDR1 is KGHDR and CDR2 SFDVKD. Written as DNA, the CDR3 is TGTGCCACCAGTGACGGGGACATCGAGGGCAACGTCCTGACTTTC. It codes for CATSDGDIEGNVLTF.

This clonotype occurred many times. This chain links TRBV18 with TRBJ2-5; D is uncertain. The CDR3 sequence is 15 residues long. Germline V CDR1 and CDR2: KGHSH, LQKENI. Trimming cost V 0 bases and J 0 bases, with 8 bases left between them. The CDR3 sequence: CASSPPSLNQETQYF. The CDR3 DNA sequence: TGTGCCAGCTCACCACCTTCTTTGAACCAAGAGACCCAGTACTTC.

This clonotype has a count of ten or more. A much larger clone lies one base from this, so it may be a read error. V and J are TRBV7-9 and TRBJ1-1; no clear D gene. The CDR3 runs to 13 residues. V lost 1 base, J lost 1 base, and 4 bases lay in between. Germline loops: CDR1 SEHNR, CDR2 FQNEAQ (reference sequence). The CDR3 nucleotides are TGTGCCAGCAGCTTAGAGGGGAACACTGAAGCTTTCTTT. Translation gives CASSLEGNTEAFF.

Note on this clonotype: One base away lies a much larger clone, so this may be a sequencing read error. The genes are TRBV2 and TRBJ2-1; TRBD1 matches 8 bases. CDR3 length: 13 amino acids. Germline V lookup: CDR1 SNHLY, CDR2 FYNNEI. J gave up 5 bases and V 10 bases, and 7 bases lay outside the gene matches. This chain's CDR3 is CANRGDRNNEQFF. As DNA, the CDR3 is TGTGCCAACAGGGGGGACAGAAACAATGAGCAGTTCTTC.

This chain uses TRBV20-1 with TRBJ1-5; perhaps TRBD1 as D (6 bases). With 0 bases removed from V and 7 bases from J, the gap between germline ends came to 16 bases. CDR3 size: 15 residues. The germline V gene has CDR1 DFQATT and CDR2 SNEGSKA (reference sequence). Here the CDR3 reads CSARELKAGDQPQHF. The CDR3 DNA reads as TGCAGTGCTAGAGAGCTCAAGGCAGGGGACCAGCCCCAGCATTTT.

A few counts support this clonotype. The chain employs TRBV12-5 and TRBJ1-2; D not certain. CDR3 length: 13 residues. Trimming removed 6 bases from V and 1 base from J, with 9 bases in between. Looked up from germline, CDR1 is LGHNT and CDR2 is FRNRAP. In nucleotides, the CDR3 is TGTGCTAGTGGCCCCGGGGATAACTATGGCTACACCTTC. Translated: CASGPGDNYGYTF.

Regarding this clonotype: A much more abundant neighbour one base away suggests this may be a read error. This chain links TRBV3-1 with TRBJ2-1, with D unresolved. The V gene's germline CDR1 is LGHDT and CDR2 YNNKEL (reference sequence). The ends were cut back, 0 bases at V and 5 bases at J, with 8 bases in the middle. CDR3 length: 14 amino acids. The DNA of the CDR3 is TGTGCCAGCAGCCAAGAGGTCAGAGACAATGAGCAGTTCTTC. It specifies CASSQEVRDNEQFF.

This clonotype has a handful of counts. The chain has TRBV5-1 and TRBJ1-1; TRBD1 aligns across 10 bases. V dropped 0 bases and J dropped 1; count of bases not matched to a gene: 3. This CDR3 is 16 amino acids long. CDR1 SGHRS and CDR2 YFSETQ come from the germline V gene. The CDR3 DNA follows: TGCGCCAGCAGCTTGGAGGGACAGGGGAGGAACACTGAAGCTTTCTTT. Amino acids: CASSLEGQGRNTEAFF. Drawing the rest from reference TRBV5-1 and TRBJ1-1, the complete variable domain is KAGVTQTPRYLIKTRGQQVTLSCSPISGHRSVSWYQQTPGQGLQFLFEYFSETQRNKGNFPGRFSGRQFSNSRSEMNVSTLELGDSALYLCASSLEGQGRNTEAFFGQGTRLTVV.

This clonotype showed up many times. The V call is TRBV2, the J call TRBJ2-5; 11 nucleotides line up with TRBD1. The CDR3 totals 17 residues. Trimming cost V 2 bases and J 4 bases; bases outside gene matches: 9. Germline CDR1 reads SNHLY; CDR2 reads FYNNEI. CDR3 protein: CASSETAGQGALETQYF. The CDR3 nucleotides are TGTGCCAGCAGTGAAACCGCCGGACAGGGGGCCTTAGAGACCCAGTACTTC.

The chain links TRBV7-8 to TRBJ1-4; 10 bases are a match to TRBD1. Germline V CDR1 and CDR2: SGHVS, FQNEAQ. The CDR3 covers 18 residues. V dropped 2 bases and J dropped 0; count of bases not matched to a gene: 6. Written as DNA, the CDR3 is TGTGCCAGCAGCTTAATAATCGGGACAGGGGCAACTAATGAAAAACTGTTTTTT. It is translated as CASSLIIGTGATNEKLFF.

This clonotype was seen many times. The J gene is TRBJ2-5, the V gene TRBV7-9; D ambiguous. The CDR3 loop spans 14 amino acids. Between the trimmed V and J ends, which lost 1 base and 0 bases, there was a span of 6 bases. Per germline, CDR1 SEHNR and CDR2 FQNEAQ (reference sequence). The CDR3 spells CASSLVRDQETQYF. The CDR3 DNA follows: TGTGCCAGCAGCTTAGTTCGCGACCAAGAGACCCAGTACTTC. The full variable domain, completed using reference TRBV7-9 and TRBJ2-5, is DTGVSQNPRHKITKRGQNVTFRCDPISEHNRLYWYRQTLGQGPEFLTYFQNEAQLEKSRLLSDRFSAERPKGSFSTLEIQRTEQGDSAMYLCASSLVRDQETQYFGPGTRLLVL.

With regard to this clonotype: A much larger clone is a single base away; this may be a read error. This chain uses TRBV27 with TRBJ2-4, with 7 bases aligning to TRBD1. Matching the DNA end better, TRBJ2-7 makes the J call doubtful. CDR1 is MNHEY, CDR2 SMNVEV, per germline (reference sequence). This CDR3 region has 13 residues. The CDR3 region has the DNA TGTGCCGGCAGTCTAGGGGGCTACTACGAGCAGTACTTC. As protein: CAGSLGGYYEQYF.